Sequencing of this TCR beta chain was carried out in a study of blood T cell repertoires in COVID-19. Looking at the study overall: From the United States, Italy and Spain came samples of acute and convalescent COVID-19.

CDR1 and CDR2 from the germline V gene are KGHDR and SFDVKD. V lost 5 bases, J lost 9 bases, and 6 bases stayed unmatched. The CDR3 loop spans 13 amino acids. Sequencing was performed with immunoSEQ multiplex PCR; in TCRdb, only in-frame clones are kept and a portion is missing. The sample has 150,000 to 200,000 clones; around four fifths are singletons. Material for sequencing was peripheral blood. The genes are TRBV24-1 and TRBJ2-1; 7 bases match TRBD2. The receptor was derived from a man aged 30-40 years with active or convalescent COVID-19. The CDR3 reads CATSAPWGGEQFF. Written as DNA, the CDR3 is TGTGCCACCAGTGCCCCTTGGGGGGGTGAGCAGTTCTTC.